The clone carrying this TCR beta chain was seen a handful of times. The antigen is undetermined. This entry is derived from a study of response to subunit inactivated influenza vaccine. Broader study findings: The authors offered the suggestion that each seasonal influenza vaccination recruits few new T cells.

MiXCR, applied by TCRdb to the RT-PCR reads, yields one record per CDR3 protein. This sample has 300,000 to 350,000 distinct CDR3 sequences, with around a fifth found just once. The junction had 11 bases not matched to a gene; V was cut back by 3 bases and J by 0 bases. Looked up from germline, CDR1 is KGHDR and CDR2 is SFDVKD. The CDR3 totals 19 residues. The source is a man aged 45 to 70 who received an inactivated influenza vaccine. The chain joins TRBV24-1 to TRBJ2-3, with TRBD2 matching over 10 bases. The specimen was PBMCs from blood, collected about 20 months after vaccination. CDR3 region: CATSDNLAGEVLSTDTQYF. CDR3 in DNA: TGTGCCACCAGTGATAACCTAGCGGGAGAGGTTTTGAGCACAGATACGCAGTATTTT.